This T cell receptor beta chain is from a study of shared clonotypes between healthy human individuals. The germline V gene has CDR1 SQVTM and CDR2 ANQGSEA. The CDR3 is 12 residues long. V dropped 6 bases and J dropped 7; count of bases not matched to a gene: 3. Turning to this clone: Its specificity is unknown.

The quantity of DNA used in unsorted PBMC replicate PCRs was around 300 ng, corresponding to 30,000 or so T cell genomes. Under the authors' procedure: ImmunoSEQ sequences covered only the junction and lacked quality scores; filtering therefore differed. Method: immunoSEQ multiplex PCR; TCRdb's copy keeps in-frame clones and lacks some. V and J calls plus clone size are reproduced from that table; the DNA served to infer D and trimming. The data hold about 450,000 clones, with 70% to 80% observed a single time. Broader study findings: Clonotype sharing across donors was expected to vary with sequencing depth.

The sequenced sample consisted of PBMCs. This receptor was taken from a woman in her 40s in good health. Some clones in this sample may be carry-over from other donors' samples. The chain is built from TRBV29-1 and TRBJ2-2; the match to TRBD1 covers 9 bases. CDR3 region: CSVGQGVGELFF. In DNA form, the CDR3 reads TGCAGCGTGGGACAGGGCGTCGGGGAGCTGTTTTTT.